Included here is one T cell receptor (beta chain) sequence, with context. The sample originates from a study of blood T cell repertoires in COVID-19. Turning to the study itself: The United States, Italy and Spain were the sources of the acute and convalescent COVID-19 samples. Sample material is recorded as cDNA or gDNA derived from T cells, B-cell-depleted T cells, or PBMCs.

The CDR3 has 14 residues. From germline, CDR1 is SGHTS and CDR2 YDEGEE. The V end lost 2 bases, the J end lost 1 base, and 9 bases lay between the germline ends. Per the authors' pipeline: Reference gene primer amplification gave estimated nucleated cell counts. Measured with immunoSEQ multiplex PCR; TCRdb has only the in-frame clones, and not every one. V and J calls and clone size are given by that table; D and trimming were obtained from the DNA. The sample has 150,000 or so clones; approximately 82% are singletons. The chain joins TRBV5-8 to TRBJ1-2; D is unresolved. Sequenced sample: peripheral blood. The TCR comes from a human donor with acute or convalescent COVID-19. The donor label of this sample is uncertain. The CDR3 DNA follows: TGTGCCAGCAGCTTAAAACAGTTTAACTATGGCTACACCTTC. Its protein product is CASSLKQFNYGYTF.